These 27 T cell receptor beta chains were all obtained from the same sample, sequenced in a study of blood T cell repertoires in COVID-19. Repertoires were generated with immunoSEQ multiplex PCR, while TCRdb's copy carries only in-frame clones and drops some. The repertoire includes 450,000 or so clones, roughly 89% of them detected once, and around 0.9% sits in the top ten. The sample was peripheral blood. The source is a man younger than 35 with COVID-19, enrolled during active disease.

The chain employs TRBV4-1 and TRBJ2-7, with 10 bases aligning to TRBD1. V was clipped by 2 bases and J by 0 bases; unmatched bases: 10. CDR3 length: 18 residues. Germline V gene data show CDR1 as MGHRA and CDR2 as YSYEKL. Here the CDR3 DNA reads TGCGCCAGCAGCCAACCTCCGGGACAGGGGAAAAGCTCCTACGAGCAGTACTTC. It is translated as CASSQPPGQGKSSYEQYF.

This sequence joins TRBV6-5 and TRBJ2-7; no definite D call. This CDR3 comprises 13 residues. With 2 bases removed from V and 2 bases from J, the gap between germline ends came to 7 bases. The germline gives CDR1 MNHEY, CDR2 SVGAGI. This CDR3 reads CASSYAETYEQYF. The CDR3 bases are TGTGCCAGCAGTTACGCAGAAACCTACGAGCAGTACTTC.

This chain connects TRBV20-1 to TRBJ1-2; possibly TRBD1 for D (5 bases). Per the germline V gene, CDR1 is DFQATT and CDR2 is SNEGSKA (reference sequence). This CDR3 comprises 11 residues. V dropped 6 bases and J dropped 8 bases, with 13 bases sitting between them. The CDR3: CSAPGRGGYTF. The DNA of the CDR3 is TGCAGTGCCCCCGGGAGGGGCGGCTACACCTTC.

The chain joins TRBV24-1 to TRBJ2-1; 7 positions agree with TRBD1. Looked up from germline, CDR1 is KGHDR and CDR2 is SFDVKD. The CDR3 runs to 14 residues. Losses at the gene ends were 2 bases for V and 8 bases for J; bases not matched to a gene: 5. DNA for the CDR3: TGTGCCACCAGTGATTGGTACAGGGGATATGAGCAGTTCTTC. It yields the protein CATSDWYRGYEQFF.

V and J are TRBV5-4 and TRBJ2-7, with TRBD2 as a possible D gene (6 bases). Trimming took 3 bases from V and 0 from J, leaving 10 bases between them. The CDR3 sequence is 14 residues long. Germline CDR1 and CDR2: SGHNT and YYREEE (reference sequence). The CDR3 sequence is CASSSGTDSYEQYF. The CDR3 DNA sequence: TGTGCCAGCAGCTCCGGGACTGACTCCTACGAGCAGTACTTC. The variable domain in full, completed from reference TRBV5-4 and TRBJ2-7, reads ETGVTQSPTHLIKTRGQQVTLRCSSQSGHNTVSWYQQALGQGPQFIFQYYREEENGRGNFPPRFSGLQFPNYSSELNVNALELDDSALYLCASSSGTDSYEQYFGPGTRLTVT.

V usage is TRBV2 and J usage is TRBJ1-5; D possibly corresponds to TRBD1 (5 bases). The CDR3 contains 14 residues. Between the trimmed V and J ends, which lost 8 bases and 4 bases, there was a span of 15 bases. Germline V gene data show CDR1 as SNHLY and CDR2 as FYNNEI. DNA of the CDR3: TGTGCCAGCCGGAACTGGGGGGGAAATCAGCCCCAGCATTTT. Protein sequence: CASRNWGGNQPQHF.

V is TRBV7-8 and J is TRBJ2-7, with no clear D. Germline CDR1 is SGHVS and CDR2 is FQNEAQ. The CDR3 sequence is 15 residues long. Between the trimmed V and J ends, which lost 0 bases and 3 bases, there was a span of 12 bases. The CDR3 region is CASSLAEAYYYEQYF. In DNA, the CDR3 is TGTGCCAGCAGCTTAGCCGAGGCATATTACTACGAGCAGTACTTC.

The J gene is TRBJ1-1, the V gene TRBV6-6; D not resolved. Germline-derived CDR1 and CDR2 are MNHNY and SVGAGI (reference sequence). This CDR3 comprises 14 residues. V was pared by 1 base and J by 5 bases, with 11 bases between. The CDR3: CASSYLAPQTEAFF. CDR3 coding DNA: TGTGCCAGCAGTTACTTGGCACCCCAGACTGAAGCTTTCTTT.

This clone was counted a few times. Here the CDR3 DNA reads TGTGTCAGAAGCGTGACAGGGCTGGGCAATCAGCCCCAGCATTTT. It specifies CVRSVTGLGNQPQHF. V usage is TRBV7-5 and J usage is TRBJ1-5; TRBD1 reflects the table's D call only, with no check against the DNA. TRBV7-5 is a pseudogene segment. The CDR3 consists of 15 residues.

The chain links TRBV19 to TRBJ1-6; tentative D call: TRBD1 (5 bases). CDR1 LNHDA and CDR2 SQIVND come from the germline V gene (reference sequence). CDR3 length: 15 amino acids. The V end was cut by 6 bases, the J end by 9 bases, with 18 bases between. The CDR3 is CASRSPGPLGSPLHF. The CDR3 nucleotides read TGTGCCAGTAGGTCTCCAGGGCCCTTAGGTTCACCCCTCCACTTT.

This clone was observed a handful of times. V gene TRBV14 combines with J gene TRBJ1-4; maybe TRBD1 (6 bases). V dropped 4 bases and J dropped 8 bases, with 23 bases sitting between them. The germline V gene has CDR1 SGHDN and CDR2 FVKESK. This CDR3 region has 17 residues. For the CDR3, the DNA is TGTGCCAGCAGCCCTTACTTCGGGACAACCGCACGAGAAAAACTGTTTTTT. It yields the protein CASSPYFGTTAREKLFF.

The chain combines TRBV24-1 with TRBJ2-3; D is uncertain. The CDR3 covers 13 residues. Trimming shortened V by 0 bases and J by 8 bases, and 8 bases separated the two germline ends. Germline V gene sequence: CDR1 KGHDR, CDR2 SFDVKD. CDR3: CATSDLGSLTQYF. The DNA of the CDR3 is TGTGCCACCAGTGATTTGGGTAGTCTTACGCAGTATTTT.

In regard to this clone: Distinct nucleotide sequences in the sample also encode this CDR3. The chain has TRBV6-5 and TRBJ1-2; 12 nucleotides agree with TRBD1. The length of the CDR3 is 14 residues. V lost 2 bases and J lost 7; bases outside the gene matches: 2. Germline V gene sequence: CDR1 MNHEY, CDR2 SVGAGI. CDR3 amino acids: CASSYTGQGAGYTF. The CDR3 DNA sequence: TGTGCCAGCAGTTACACGGGACAGGGGGCTGGCTACACCTTC.

V usage is TRBV5-4 and J usage is TRBJ2-3, with 9 nucleotides matching TRBD2. Per germline, CDR1 SGHNT and CDR2 YYREEE (reference sequence). After removal of 3 bases from V and 8 bases from J, the junction contained 7 bases not matched to a gene. CDR3 length: 14 amino acids. The CDR3 DNA is TGTGCCAGCAGCTCCGGGACTAGCCCGGGTACGCAGTATTTT. Amino acid sequence: CASSSGTSPGTQYF.

The rearrangement links TRBV5-6 to TRBJ2-5; 10 nucleotides match TRBD1. Germline values: CDR1 SGHDT, CDR2 YYEEEE. This CDR3 spans 14 amino acids. V gave up 5 bases and J gave up 2 bases; unmatched junction bases: 3. This chain's CDR3 is CASSPDRGQETQYF. Written as DNA, the CDR3 is TGTGCCAGCAGTCCGGACAGGGGGCAAGAGACCCAGTACTTC.

This CDR3 is CASSLEGLGGTQYF. The CDR3 DNA is TGTGCCAGCAGCTTAGAGGGGCTGGGGGGGACCCAGTACTTC. This chain links TRBV11-3 with TRBJ2-5; D possibly corresponds to TRBD2 (6 bases). V lost 0 bases and J lost 7, with 12 bases in between. The CDR3 sequence is 14 residues long. Germline assignment: CDR1 SGHNT and CDR2 YENEEA.

V is TRBV7-9 and J is TRBJ2-1; 10 bases are a match to TRBD2. The CDR3 spans 19 residues. Germline V gene sequence: CDR1 SEHNR, CDR2 FQNEAQ (reference sequence). V lost 1 base and J lost 8; bases outside the gene matches: 17. As DNA, the CDR3 is TGTGCCAGCAGCTTAGTGGGGACTAGCGCCTATAACTTTCGTCATGAGCAGTTCTTC. This encodes CASSLVGTSAYNFRHEQFF.

The chain links TRBV4-1 to TRBJ2-1; 11 nucleotides line up with TRBD2. Germline values: CDR1 MGHRA, CDR2 YSYEKL. The CDR3 extends over 16 amino acids. V lost 2 bases and J lost 9; bases outside the gene matches: 9. In DNA, the CDR3 is TGCGCCAGCAGCCAAACCCCTAGCGGGAGGATTTCTGAGCAGTTCTTC. This encodes CASSQTPSGRISEQFF.

The chain links TRBV12-5 to TRBJ2-2, with D possibly TRBD1 on 5 matching bases. CDR1 is LGHNT and CDR2 is FRNRAP in the germline V gene. V was trimmed by 1 base and J by 0 bases, leaving 9 bases between them. This CDR3 spans 16 amino acids. This chain's CDR3 is CASGLATATNTGELFF. The CDR3 DNA follows: TGTGCTAGTGGTTTGGCGACAGCTACGAACACCGGGGAGCTGTTTTTT.

With respect to this clone: The same CDR3 is also encoded by other DNA sequences in this sample. V is TRBV5-1 and J is TRBJ1-1, with TRBD1 matching 7 bases. This CDR3 spans 14 amino acids. J was trimmed by 2 bases and V by 2 bases; bases with no gene match: 3. Germline V gene data show CDR1 as SGHRS and CDR2 as YFSETQ. CDR3 in DNA: TGCGCCAGCAGCTTTACAGGGGTCAACACTGAAGCTTTCTTT. This encodes CASSFTGVNTEAFF.

The chain uses TRBV9 and TRBJ1-2; TRBD1 matches at 8 bases. With 3 bases clipped from V and 1 base from J, the junction kept 5 bases outside the gene matches. Germline lookup yields CDR1 SGDLS and CDR2 YYNGEE. The CDR3 extends over 15 amino acids. The DNA for the CDR3 is TGTGCCAGCAGCGGTGGGACAGGCTTTAACTATGGCTACACCTTC. Its translation: CASSGGTGFNYGYTF.

This chain joins TRBV7-9 and TRBJ2-5, with a tentative D call TRBD2 (6 bases). Germline values: CDR1 SEHNR, CDR2 FQNEAQ (reference sequence). CDR3 size: 16 residues. Trimming left V 5 bases short and J 4 bases short, with 20 bases between. The CDR3: CASSISPWGGGETQYF. In DNA, the CDR3 is TGTGCCAGCAGCATTAGCCCCTGGGGAGGCGGAGAGACCCAGTACTTC.

The rearrangement links TRBV19 to TRBJ2-1; no clear D gene. CDR1 LNHDA and CDR2 SQIVND come from the germline V gene (reference sequence). This CDR3 has 16 amino acids. The V and J ends lost 1 base and 6 bases respectively, with 16 bases between them. CDR3 sequence reads: CASSIVASGIGNEQFF. The CDR3, as DNA: TGTGCCAGTAGTATAGTGGCGTCAGGAATAGGCAATGAGCAGTTCTTC.

V and J are TRBV3-1 (or the pseudogene TRBV3-2) and TRBJ2-7; 10 bases fit TRBD2. V trimming: 4 bases; J trimming: 2 bases; junction bases outside the gene matches: 17. CDR3 size: 19 residues. Germline values: CDR1 LGHDT, CDR2 YNNKEL (reference sequence). This CDR3 is CASSPQGPTSSGSPYEQYF. For the CDR3, the DNA is TGTGCCAGCAGCCCACAGGGACCCACATCTAGCGGGAGTCCCTACGAGCAGTACTTC.

This chain uses TRBV6-8 with TRBJ2-3; D ambiguous. Germline V gives CDR1 MNHGY, CDR2 SAAAGT. The CDR3 consists of 12 residues. Deletions cut 2 bases from V and 8 bases from J, with 8 bases between. In nucleotides, the CDR3 is TGTGCCAGCAGTTACGACCCGGGTACGCAGTATTTT. This translates into CASSYDPGTQYF.

The chain's CDR3 is CASSRRGGQNTGELFF. The CDR3 DNA follows: TGTGCCAGCTCACGGCGGGGGGGCCAAAACACCGGGGAGCTGTTTTTT. V usage is TRBV18 and J usage is TRBJ2-2; 9 bases fit TRBD2. The length of the CDR3 is 16 residues. Germline CDR1 is KGHSH and CDR2 is LQKENI. With V trimmed by 4 bases and J by 2 bases, 5 bases remained unmatched.

The chain has TRBV11-3 and TRBJ2-1, with D possibly TRBD2 on 5 matching bases. The germline V gene has CDR1 SGHNT and CDR2 YENEEA. V was clipped by 0 bases and J by 9 bases, with 9 bases between them. CDR3 size: 13 residues. The CDR3 region is CASSLEGSTEQFF. Written as DNA, the CDR3 is TGTGCCAGCAGCTTAGAGGGGAGCACTGAGCAGTTCTTC. The variable domain in full, completed from reference TRBV11-3 and TRBJ2-1, reads EAGVVQSPRYKIIEKKQPVAFWCNPISGHNTLYWYLQNLGQGPELLIRYENEEAVDDSQLPKDRFSAERLKGVDSTLKIQPAELGDSAVYLCASSLEGSTEQFFGPGTRLTVL.